The 13 T cell receptor beta chains listed next were all sequenced from one sample in a study of a mutant IDH1 vaccine in newly diagnosed glioma. These receptors' targets are unknown. The sample's time point: week 35, safety follow-up. Mutant IDH1 20-mer peptide, at 300 ug, made up each vaccine dose, with topical imiquimod. TCRdb's table, derived via immunoSEQ multiplex PCR, lists solely in-frame clones and lacks some. This sample carries tens of thousands of clones, approximately 80% of them seen once, and the ten largest clones take roughly 6.6%. The specimen comprised PBMCs, sampled from a glioma patient whose treatment included an IDH1 peptide vaccine. The receptors were sampled from a woman under 30 with glioma.

This chain links TRBV7-9 with TRBJ1-2; D ambiguous. The V and J ends lost 0 bases and 7 bases respectively, with 15 bases between them. Germline assignment: CDR1 SEHNR and CDR2 FQNEAQ (reference sequence). CDR3 size: 15 residues. The DNA of the CDR3 is TGTGCCAGCAGCTTAGCGCTGCAAGGGATGAGTGGCTACACCTTC. Translation: CASSLALQGMSGYTF.

The J gene is TRBJ1-2, the V gene TRBV7-8; D unclear. The V end was cut by 1 base, the J end by 2 bases, with 8 bases between. The germline V gene encodes CDR1 SGHVS and CDR2 FQNEAQ. This CDR3 comprises 14 residues. CDR3 residues: CASSLGQANYGYTF. In DNA form, the CDR3 reads TGTGCCAGCAGCTTAGGGCAGGCCAACTATGGCTACACCTTC.

The chain links TRBV6-1 to TRBJ2-7, with TRBD1 identical over 8 bases. CDR1 and CDR2 (germline): MNHNS, SASEGT. The CDR3 spans 17 residues. V lost 2 bases and J lost 3; bases outside the gene matches: 12. As DNA, the CDR3 is TGTGCCAGCAGTGAACAGGGGGCGTCTCCCCGACGCTACGAGCAGTACTTC. As protein: CASSEQGASPRRYEQYF.

The chain carries TRBV7-2 and TRBJ2-5; D might be TRBD2 (5 bases). The CDR3 has 13 residues. CDR1 SGHTA and CDR2 FQGNSA come from the germline V gene. V dropped 11 bases and J dropped 5 bases, with 18 bases sitting between them. CDR3 sequence reads: CARDRRRGETQYF. In DNA form, the CDR3 reads TGTGCCCGCGATCGACGGCGAGGGGAGACCCAGTACTTC. Together with reference TRBV7-2 and TRBJ2-5, the CDR3 gives the full variable domain: GAGVSQSPSNKVTEKGKDVELRCDPISGHTALYWYRQSLGQGLEFLIYFQGNSAPDKSGLPSDRFSAERTGGSVSTLTIQRTQQEDSAVYLCARDRRRGETQYFGPGTRLLVL.

The chain has TRBV11-3 and TRBJ1-1, with a tentative D call TRBD1 (5 bases). Trimming took 5 bases from V and 4 from J, leaving 17 bases between them. This CDR3 is built from 15 residues. The germline V gene encodes CDR1 SGHNT and CDR2 YENEEA. CDR3 nucleotide sequence: TGTGCCAGCAGCCCTCCCCAGGGCGTCGTCACTGAAGCTTTCTTT. This codes for CASSPPQGVVTEAFF. Together with reference TRBV11-3 and TRBJ1-1, the CDR3 gives the full variable domain: EAGVVQSPRYKIIEKKQPVAFWCNPISGHNTLYWYLQNLGQGPELLIRYENEEAVDDSQLPKDRFSAERLKGVDSTLKIQPAELGDSAVYLCASSPPQGVVTEAFFGQGTRLTVV.

This chain uses TRBV19 with TRBJ1-1, with D tentatively TRBD1 (5 bases). Trimming pared 5 bases from V and 6 bases from J, leaving 13 bases between. This CDR3 has 13 residues. CDR1 is LNHDA, CDR2 SQIVND, per germline (reference sequence). The DNA for the CDR3 is TGTGCCAGTAGTCCCAGGGTAGACGCTGAAGCTTTCTTT. Its protein product is CASSPRVDAEAFF.

The chain joins TRBV5-1 to TRBJ2-4; D possibly uses TRBD1 or TRBD2 (6 bases each). Germline CDR1 is SGHRS and CDR2 is YFSETQ. This CDR3 is 15 amino acids long. Between the trimmed V and J ends, which lost 0 bases and 7 bases, there was a span of 14 bases. CDR3 nucleotides: TGCGCCAGCAGCTTGGAGGGGGGCGTGAGGAACATTCAGTACTTC. It yields the protein CASSLEGGVRNIQYF.

This sequence joins TRBV15 and TRBJ1-3; no clear D. The CDR3 length is 15 residues. Trimming stripped 1 base from V and 2 bases from J, with 9 bases between. Germline lookup yields CDR1 LNHNV and CDR2 YYDKDF (reference sequence). The CDR3 DNA follows: TGTGCCACCAGCAGAGTAGGAAGGACTGGAAACACCATATATTTT. Translating it yields CATSRVGRTGNTIYF.

This clone was counted between two and nine times. The chain is built from TRBV27 and TRBJ1-1, with a possible D match to TRBD1 (6 bases). The CDR3 extends over 15 amino acids. Germline V gene data show CDR1 as MNHEY and CDR2 as SMNVEV (reference sequence). The V end lost 5 bases, the J end lost 0 bases, and 13 bases lay between the germline ends. The CDR3 region has the DNA TGTGCCAGCAGTCGCCGACAGGAGTTGAACACTGAAGCTTTCTTT. Its translation: CASSRRQELNTEAFF.

This sequence joins TRBV7-8 and TRBJ1-3; the D is unclear. The V and J ends lost 1 base and 4 bases respectively, with 11 bases between them. This CDR3 spans 15 amino acids. The germline V gene encodes CDR1 SGHVS and CDR2 FQNEAQ. CDR3 bases: TGTGCCAGCAGCTTAGGATCCGGTGTGGGAAACACCATATATTTT. This encodes CASSLGSGVGNTIYF.

This chain links TRBV11-3 with TRBJ2-1; 9 nucleotides align to TRBD1. The CDR3 length is 14 residues. J gave up 3 bases and V 5 bases, and 2 bases lay outside the gene matches. Germline CDR1 and CDR2: SGHNT and YENEEA. CDR3: CASSLGQGYNEQFF. CDR3 in DNA: TGTGCCAGCAGCCTGGGACAGGGCTACAATGAGCAGTTCTTC.

The chain couples TRBV7-3 to TRBJ2-5; D perhaps matches TRBD2 (6 bases). The V gene's germline CDR1 is SGHTA and CDR2 FQGTGA. CDR3 length: 14 amino acids. Trimming pared 3 bases from V and 2 bases from J, leaving 10 bases between. The CDR3 bases are TGTGCCAGCAGCTTTGACAGCGGGCAAGAGACCCAGTACTTC. This encodes CASSFDSGQETQYF.

The chain carries TRBV4-1 and TRBJ2-7; D tentatively fits TRBD1 or TRBD2 (5 bases each). Trimming took off 0 bases at V and 6 bases at J, with 18 bases between the two ends. The CDR3 is 16 residues long. CDR1 and CDR2 (germline): MGHRA, YSYEKL. CDR3 protein: CASSQDSGAGRVEQYF. The CDR3 DNA is TGCGCCAGCAGCCAAGATTCCGGGGCCGGGCGCGTCGAGCAGTACTTC.